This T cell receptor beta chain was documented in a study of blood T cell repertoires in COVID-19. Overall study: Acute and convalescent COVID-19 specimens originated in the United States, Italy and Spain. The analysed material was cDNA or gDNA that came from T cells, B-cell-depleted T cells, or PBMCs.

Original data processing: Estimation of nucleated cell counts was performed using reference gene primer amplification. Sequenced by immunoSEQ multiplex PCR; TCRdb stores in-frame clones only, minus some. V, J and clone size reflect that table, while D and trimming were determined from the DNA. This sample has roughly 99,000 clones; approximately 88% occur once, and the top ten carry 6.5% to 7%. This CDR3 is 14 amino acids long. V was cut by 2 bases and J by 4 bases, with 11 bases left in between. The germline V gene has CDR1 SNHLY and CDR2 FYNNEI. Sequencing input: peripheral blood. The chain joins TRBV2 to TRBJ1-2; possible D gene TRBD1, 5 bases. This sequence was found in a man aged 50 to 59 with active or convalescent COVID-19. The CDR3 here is CASSERTGSYGYTF. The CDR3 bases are TGTGCCAGCAGTGAACGAACAGGAAGCTATGGCTACACCTTC.